Listed below are T cell receptor beta chains from one sample, sequenced in a study of blood T cell repertoires in COVID-19. Here immunoSEQ multiplex PCR was the method, and the copy in TCRdb shows in-frame clones only, minus some. Altogether around 370,000 clones are present, around 90% being singletons, with the ten largest covering 0.9% to 1.5%. Source material: PBMCs or T cells enriched from blood (not recorded which). These TCRs come from a woman aged 18 to 35 who had recovered from COVID-19. CDR3s include the opening cysteine and the closing phenylalanine or tryptophan.

>TRBV11-3|TRBJ2-2
CASSRGDRGSTGELFF
>TRBV7-9|TRBJ2-7
CASSGYQGASYEQYF
>TRBV6-5|TRBJ1-2
CASSPSGGNYGYTF
>TRBV29-1|TRBJ1-2
CSVEGGGANGYTF
>TRBV2|TRBJ2-1
CASRIPPQGLSYNEQFF
>TRBV19|TRBJ1-1
CASTPSGPVTEAFF
>TRBV28|TRBJ2-3
CASHRVNTDTQYF
>TRBV7-2|TRBJ1-1
CASSGWNTEAFF
>TRBV6-5|TRBJ2-7
CASSRTTGAIYEQYF
>TRBV7-9|TRBJ2-2
CASSSWTSGAGELFF
>TRBV2|TRBJ1-5
CASRGVPKTGAAQPQHF
>TRBV11-2|TRBJ1-2
CASSLVGGAGAGGYTF
>TRBV3-1/TRBV3-2|TRBJ1-1
CASSQGAGYEAFF
>TRBV7-8|TRBJ1-5
CASSLVSDRGSNQPQHF
>TRBV5-1|TRBJ2-1
CASSLAPGQGYNEQFF
>TRBV11-2|TRBJ2-1
CASSFGPRRLDEQFF
>TRBV7-3|TRBJ2-7
CASLYAVPGSWDEQYF
>TRBV4-1|TRBJ2-1
CASSHLGAGGHNEQFF
>TRBV4-3|TRBJ2-1
CASSQDPGFDEQFF
>TRBV12-3/TRBV12-4|TRBJ1-4
CASNDRQGGKLFF
>TRBV2|TRBJ1-1
CASSEIEGNTEAFF
>TRBV6-5|TRBJ2-7
CASRGQGTTSYEQYF
>TRBV9|TRBJ2-3
CASTLTGRFGTDTQYF
>TRBV11-2|TRBJ2-7
CASSSRGGRGTGPYEQYF
>TRBV6-4|TRBJ1-2
CASRGQGRGNGYTF
>TRBV19|TRBJ1-6
CASSKRDYPSPLHF
>TRBV7-2|TRBJ1-3
CASLLSSSGNTIYF
>TRBV9|TRBJ2-1
CASSVGLAGDHNEQFF
>TRBV5-1|TRBJ2-5
CASSGGLAGAKVRETQYF
>TRBV18|TRBJ1-6
CASSGGTGENSPLHF
>TRBV30|TRBJ1-5
CAWKPGQGSYSNQPQHF
>TRBV9|TRBJ2-3
CAKVTRSLRPRERGGATDTQYF
>TRBV10-2|TRBJ1-1
CASKLLNGGHNMNTEAFF
>TRBV5-4|TRBJ1-2
CASSLRGDIANYGYTF
>TRBV6-2/TRBV6-3|TRBJ2-7
CASSYSMETPYEQYF